A selection of T cell receptor beta chains follows, all from one sample in a study of blood T cell repertoires in COVID-19. TCRdb's copy holds only in-frame clones and misses some; the assay was immunoSEQ multiplex PCR. The sample lists approximately 200,000 clones, 70% to 90% occurring once. Sequenced input: peripheral blood. The receptors come from a man aged 40-49 years with acute or convalescent COVID-19. Both conserved end residues are part of each CDR3. A D gene is named only where the DNA matches it firmly. Size tells how often a clone was seen (once, few, many) or the class of an expanded clone, and some rows leave it out.

>TRBJ2-1|-|TRBV15|TRBD2
CATSRGTSGGNNNEQFF
TGTGCCACCAGCAGAGGGACTAGCGGGGGGAACAACAATGAGCAGTTCTTC
>TRBJ2-2|-|TRBV11-2|TRBD1
CASSFSGGATGELFF
TGTGCCAGCAGCTTCTCAGGGGGTGCCACCGGGGAGCTGTTTTTT
>TRBJ2-5|-|TRBV3-1/TRBV3-2|-
CASSLQGGGETQYF
TGTGCCAGCAGCCTACAGGGTGGAGGAGAGACCCAGTACTTC
>TRBJ1-5|-|TRBV6-5|TRBD1
CASSYLDRGKNQPQHF
TGTGCCAGCAGTTATCTGGACAGGGGGAAGAATCAGCCCCAGCATTTT
>TRBJ1-2|-|TRBV27|-
CASSWTGTLNYGYTF
TGTGCCAGCAGCTGGACCGGGACACTTAACTATGGCTACACCTTC
>TRBJ1-5|few|TRBV2|TRBD1
CASRLGQGVNQPQHF
TGTGCCAGCAGATTGGGACAGGGGGTCAATCAGCCCCAGCATTTT
>TRBJ1-2|-|TRBV5-4|-
CASSLAQGLQGYTF
TGTGCCAGCAGCTTGGCCCAGGGACTTCAAGGCTACACCTTC
>TRBJ1-1|-|TRBV27|-
CASSRETGRGEAFF
TGTGCCAGCAGTCGCGAAACTGGAAGGGGTGAAGCTTTCTTT
>TRBJ2-3|-|TRBV5-4|TRBD1
CASSSGQGASTDTQYF
TGTGCCAGCAGCTCCGGACAGGGAGCTAGCACAGATACGCAGTATTTT
>TRBJ2-7|-|TRBV10-3|-
CAIRSGNEQYF
TGTGCCATCAGATCGGGGAACGAGCAGTACTTC
>TRBJ1-1|-|TRBV5-4|-
CASSLEGLNTEAFF
TGTGCCAGCAGCTTGGAGGGGCTGAACACTGAAGCTTTCTTT
>TRBJ2-2|-|TRBV11-2|TRBD2
CASSRLSGANTGELFF
TGTGCCAGCAGCCGCCTTAGCGGGGCGAACACCGGGGAGCTGTTTTTT
>TRBJ2-1|-|TRBV7-3|TRBD1
CASSPVQGNEQFF
TGTGCCAGCAGCCCCGTACAGGGGAATGAGCAGTTCTTC
>TRBJ1-2|-|TRBV7-2|TRBD1
CASSLRTGEGVNYGYTF
TGTGCCAGCAGCCTCCGGACAGGGGAGGGTGTTAACTATGGCTACACCTTC
>TRBJ1-6|-|TRBV6-6|TRBD1
CASSKGQRDSPLHF
TGTGCCAGCAGTAAGGGACAGAGGGATTCACCCCTCCACTTT
>TRBJ2-3|-|TRBV19|TRBD2
CASTLAGGRLGTDTQYF
TGTGCCAGCACACTAGCGGGGGGAAGGTTGGGGACAGATACGCAGTATTTT
>TRBJ1-2|-|TRBV29-1|-
CSVVPLFGDGYTF
TGCAGCGTCGTCCCCCTTTTCGGAGATGGCTACACCTTC
>TRBJ1-4|-|TRBV18|TRBD1
CASSPGQGFNEKLFF
TGTGCCAGCTCGCCCGGACAGGGCTTTAATGAAAAACTGTTTTTT
>TRBJ2-2|-|TRBV6-5|TRBD1
CAVGQGYTGELFF
TGTGCCGTCGGACAGGGCTACACCGGGGAGCTGTTTTTT
>TRBJ2-3|once|TRBV3-1/TRBV3-2|-
CASSHLLDTQYF
TGTGCCAGCAGCCATTTACTCGATACGCAGTATTTT
>TRBJ2-2|-|TRBV14|TRBD1
CASSQEFLQGANTGELFF
TGTGCCAGCAGCCAAGAATTCCTACAGGGGGCTAATACCGGGGAGCTGTTTTTT
>TRBJ1-1|-|TRBV10-3|TRBD1
CAIRDREKNTEAFF
TGTGCCATCAGGGACAGGGAAAAGAACACTGAAGCTTTCTTT
>TRBJ1-1|-|TRBV10-1|-
CASRIRGWEAEAFF
TGCGCCAGCAGGATCAGGGGCTGGGAAGCTGAAGCTTTCTTT
>TRBJ1-6|-|TRBV15|-
CATSRDTRADSPLHF
TGTGCCACCAGCAGAGATACCAGGGCGGATTCACCCCTCCACTTT
>TRBJ2-7|once|TRBV12-3/TRBV12-4|-
CASSTFTEQYF
TGTGCCAGCAGTACGTTTACTGAACAGTACTTC
>TRBJ1-5|-|TRBV27|-
CASSLAGHQPQHF
TGTGCCAGCAGTTTGGCAGGGCATCAGCCCCAGCATTTT
>TRBJ2-3|-|TRBV7-9|TRBD2
CASSLDAGGIDTQYF
TGTGCCAGCAGCTTAGACGCGGGGGGGATAGATACGCAGTATTTT
>TRBJ1-4|few|TRBV5-6|TRBD1
CASTYIGTAEKLFF
TGTGCCAGCACCTACATCGGGACAGCAGAAAAACTGTTTTTT
>TRBJ1-5|few|TRBV28|-
CASSFRGSNQPQHF
TGTGCCAGCAGTTTCAGGGGAAGCAATCAGCCCCAGCATTTT
>TRBJ1-6|-|TRBV5-6|TRBD1
CASSTFGQGSGPLHF
TGTGCCAGCAGCACCTTCGGACAGGGGAGCGGACCCCTCCACTTT
>TRBJ2-6|-|TRBV6-9|-
CASSYPDCSGANVLTF
TGTGCCAGCAGTTACCCAGACTGCTCTGGGGCCAACGTCCTGACTTTC
>TRBJ2-7|-|TRBV30|-
CAWNPGTTGDYEQYF
TGTGCCTGGAACCCCGGGACCACGGGGGACTACGAGCAGTACTTC
>TRBJ2-7|-|TRBV2|TRBD1
CASSETGTYEQYF
TGTGCCAGCAGTGAGACAGGGACCTACGAGCAGTACTTC
>TRBJ2-3|-|TRBV10-2|-
CASERGGSTDTQYF
TGCGCCAGCGAGCGTGGGGGGAGCACAGATACGCAGTATTTT
>TRBJ1-1|-|TRBV30|-
CAWRTGQEAFF
TGTGCCTGGAGGACAGGTCAGGAAGCTTTCTTT
>TRBJ1-3|once|TRBV10-3|TRBD1
CAISDSILTRGLGNTIYF
TGTGCCATCAGTGATTCAATACTAACCAGGGGGCTTGGAAACACCATATATTTT
>TRBJ1-6|-|TRBV2|-
CASSGTGINSPLHF
TGTGCCAGCAGTGGTACAGGGATTAATTCACCCCTCCACTTT
>TRBJ2-7|-|TRBV21-1|-
CASSKVGGRIYEQYF
TGTGCCAGCAGCAAAGTCGGGGGGCGCATCTACGAGCAGTACTTC
>TRBJ1-5|-|TRBV9|-
CASSVGGAGNQPQHF
TGTGCCAGCAGCGTTGGAGGGGCAGGCAATCAGCCCCAGCATTTT
>TRBJ1-6|few|TRBV19|-
CASSRFTGPLHF
TGTGCCAGTAGCCGGTTTACGGGACCCCTCCACTTT
>TRBJ1-5|few|TRBV6-2/TRBV6-3|-
CASSSVPTPQHF
TGTGCCAGCAGTTCAGTACCCACGCCCCAGCATTTT
>TRBJ1-5|-|TRBV28|TRBD1
CASSSWQGAQSNQPQHF
TGTGCCAGCAGTTCGTGGCAGGGGGCACAGAGCAATCAGCCCCAGCATTTT
>TRBJ2-7|once|TRBV6-1|-
CASSEGGPGMYEQYF
TGTGCCAGCAGTGAAGGGGGTCCAGGGATGTACGAGCAGTACTTC
>TRBJ1-2|-|TRBV9|-
CASSVDTRGRYYGYTF
TGTGCCAGCAGCGTTGACACGAGGGGGAGATACTATGGCTACACCTTC
>TRBJ2-1|-|TRBV20-1|-
CSASGGQMGSSEQFF
TGCAGTGCTAGTGGAGGACAAATGGGAAGCAGTGAGCAGTTCTTC
>TRBJ2-7|-|TRBV9|TRBD2
CASSVGTSGASYEQYF
TGTGCCAGCAGCGTAGGGACTAGCGGGGCCTCCTACGAGCAGTACTTC
>TRBJ1-1|-|TRBV14|-
CASSQDQANMNTEAFF
TGTGCCAGCAGCCAAGATCAGGCCAACATGAACACTGAAGCTTTCTTT
>TRBJ1-1|few|TRBV6-5|TRBD1
CASSPQGASTEAFF
TGTGCCAGCAGCCCCCAGGGGGCGAGCACTGAAGCTTTCTTT
>TRBJ1-1|-|TRBV4-3|-
CASSQAFPNTEAFF
TGCGCCAGCAGCCAAGCGTTCCCGAACACTGAAGCTTTCTTT
>TRBJ1-1|few|TRBV5-4|TRBD1
CASSLIPTGSTEAFF
TGTGCCAGCAGCTTGATCCCGACAGGGTCTACTGAAGCTTTCTTT
>TRBJ1-2|few|TRBV2|TRBD1
CASMEDRDYGYTF
TGTGCCAGCATGGAAGACAGGGACTATGGCTACACCTTC
>TRBJ2-5|once|TRBV18|-
CASSPGRQQETQYF
TGTGCCAGCTCACCAGGGAGACAACAAGAGACCCAGTACTTC